This T cell receptor (beta chain) was obtained from a study of blood T cell repertoires in COVID-19. Background on the study: In each case, the material was cDNA or gDNA derived from T cells, B-cell-depleted T cells, or PBMCs.

Per the original data handling: Estimation of nucleated cell counts was performed using reference gene primer amplification. TCRdb's copy holds only in-frame clones and misses some; the assay was immunoSEQ multiplex PCR. V, J and clone size are taken as reported in that table, and D and trimming were inferred from the DNA itself. The sample carries some 150,000 clones, around 83% recorded once. Trimming removed 4 bases at V and 2 bases at J, with 12 bases between. Germline lookup yields CDR1 SGHRS and CDR2 YFSETQ. The CDR3 runs to 14 residues. The origin of this receptor is an elderly woman in a cohort sampled during active or convalescent COVID-19. Material for sequencing was peripheral blood. The chain combines TRBV5-1 with TRBJ2-5; D is possibly TRBD1 (7 bases). Here the CDR3 DNA reads TGCGCCAGCAGCGGCGGGACAGTACAAGAGACCCAGTACTTC. Its protein is CASSGGTVQETQYF.